This T cell receptor (beta chain) is drawn from a study of T cells after yellow fever vaccination. Study-wide points: Post-booster repertoires again held most primary-vaccination clones (roughly 95% CD4, roughly 88% CD8). One caveat is that FACS-sorted repertoires could contain abundant clonotypes contaminating from the bulk population.

The study made its TCR cDNA through 5'RACE template switching. That step introduced a universal primer site along with UMIs. TCRdb recomputed calls from the 5' RACE reads with MiXCR, one row per CDR3 protein. The data hold 600,000 to 750,000 distinct CDR3 sequences, with 10% to 15% observed a single time. CDR3 size: 18 residues. V was pared by 2 bases and J by 2 bases, with 9 bases of the junction left unmatched. Germline CDR1 and CDR2: MNHEY and SVGEGT. Comment on this clonotype: The antigen remains undetermined.

The chain joins TRBV6-2 or TRBV6-3 to TRBJ2-6, with 7 bases that match TRBD2. The specimen was PBMCs, collected on the day of the yellow fever booster vaccination. The sequence derives from a man aged 30 to 39 who received the YFV17D yellow fever vaccine. The CDR3 DNA sequence: TGTGCCAGCAGTTACCCGGCGGGAGCCTCCCCTGGGGCCAACGTCCTGACTTTC. It specifies CASSYPAGASPGANVLTF.